This T cell receptor beta chain stems from a study of follicular helper T cells after annual influenza vaccination. Study-level findings and limits: Plasmablast frequency change correlated with clonality change in ICOS+CD38+ cTfh.

Some clones are missing from TCRdb's copy, which holds only in-frame ones; the method was immunoSEQ multiplex PCR. The sample includes 25,000 to 35,000 clones, roughly 80% seen only once; the top ten take roughly 1.3%. The time point denotes: 2014-2015 season, pre-vaccination. Germline-derived CDR1 and CDR2 are SEHNR and FQNEAQ (reference sequence). Trimming left V 10 bases short and J 7 bases short, with 11 bases between. The CDR3 contains 12 residues. To note about this clone: As yet, its antigen is unknown.

The chain joins TRBV7-9 to TRBJ1-6; D is unclear. The specimen comprised CXCR5+ CD38- circulating T follicular helper cells from blood, sampled on the day of influenza vaccination. Subset indicated: circulating Tfh, non-naive CD4+CXCR5+PD-1+ (ICOS+CD38+ or ICOS-CD38-). The receptor was derived from an adult who received the influenza vaccine. The CDR3 is CATQTPNSPLHF. The CDR3 DNA follows: TGTGCCACCCAGACACCCAATTCACCCCTCCACTTT.